This T cell receptor (beta chain) was found in a study of T-cell memory formation after mild COVID-19. TCRdb re-derived calls from the 5' RACE reads in MiXCR, one entry per CDR3 protein. Of about 180,000 distinct CDR3 sequences listed, around 18% are singletons. The receptor comes from a man aged 18 to 30 who had mild COVID-19 (a few samples of this study predate the infection). Cell type and time point are not known. The sample taken for sequencing was PBMCs or a T cell subset sorted from them (not recorded which).

The CDR3: CASSLVRGGRYEQYF. CDR3 sequence (DNA): TGTGCCAGCAGCTTAGTTCGGGGAGGGAGGTACGAGCAGTACTTC. This chain links TRBV7-2 with TRBJ2-7; 7 nucleotides agree with TRBD2. V trimming: 1 base; J trimming: 4 bases; junction bases outside the gene matches: 7. In germline, CDR1 is SGHTA, CDR2 FQGNSA. This CDR3 region has 15 residues.